These T cell receptor beta chains were read from a single sample in a study of T-cell reconstitution after alpha-beta-depleted transplantation in children. TCRdb itself ran the PCR reads through MiXCR, one entry per CDR3 protein. The sample shows about 360,000 distinct CDR3 sequences, about an eighth of them seen only once. The sequencing here drew on PBMCs, taken from the stem cell graft. The receptors were sampled from a human donor who donated a stem cell graft to a child with Fanconi anemia. The CDR3 runs from the conserved cysteine through the conserved F or W. A D gene is named only where the DNA matches it firmly. Size is omitted from some rows. Given values are once, few, many or a class for expanded clones.

size	V	J	D	CDR3
many	TRBV20-1	TRBJ1-1	-	CSASRTANTEAFF
-	TRBV5-1	TRBJ2-5	TRBD2	CASSAGLAETQYF
-	TRBV30	TRBJ1-2	-	CASGLSYGYTF
few	TRBV6-2/TRBV6-3	TRBJ1-2	-	CASSYWGAGFGGYTF
many	TRBV12-3/TRBV12-4	TRBJ1-4	TRBD1	CASSFWGDREKLFF
few	TRBV21-1	TRBJ2-1	-	CASSIRRLAGHEQFF
-	TRBV20-1	TRBJ2-1	-	CSARGQAASSYNEQFF
few	TRBV27	TRBJ1-6	-	CASRPIPNSPLHF
few	TRBV7-3	TRBJ2-1	TRBD2	CASSLLAGGQDEQFF
-	TRBV29-1	TRBJ1-1	-	CSARNQQGTEAFF
few	TRBV5-6	TRBJ1-1	TRBD1	CASSLDRGRTNTEAFF
-	TRBV2	TRBJ2-2	TRBD1	CASRQDRGITGELFF
-	TRBV15	TRBJ1-1	-	CATSRDIHTEAFF
few	TRBV12-3/TRBV12-4	TRBJ1-2	-	CASSLSAWGYTF
few	TRBV29-1	TRBJ2-3	-	CSVDSGADTQYF
-	TRBV2	TRBJ2-4	-	CASTGTSKNIQYF
few	TRBV9	TRBJ2-7	-	CASSGGDSSYEQYF
few	TRBV12-3/TRBV12-4	TRBJ2-2	TRBD2	CASSLGLATTGELFF
few	TRBV5-1	TRBJ2-7	-	CASSLVTATYEQYF
many	TRBV7-9	TRBJ2-3	-	CASKRTSTDTQYF
-	TRBV5-1	TRBJ1-6	TRBD1	CASSFGTARDSPLHF
many	TRBV27	TRBJ1-6	-	CASSFSYNSPLHF
many	TRBV6-2/TRBV6-3	TRBJ2-1	TRBD1	CASSLQGAQMNEQFF
few	TRBV5-1	TRBJ1-1	-	CASSLGSAALTEAFF
many	TRBV4-3	TRBJ2-5	-	CASSQDLSGAETQYF
few	TRBV7-9	TRBJ1-2	-	CASSSSGTEYYGYTF
-	TRBV5-1	TRBJ2-6	-	CASSLPDSPTPGANVLTF
few	TRBV12-3/TRBV12-4	TRBJ2-2	TRBD1	CASSLRQGDGELFF
-	TRBV6-1	TRBJ1-1	-	CASSVGDLILNTEAFF
few	TRBV5-1	TRBJ2-5	-	CASSSAGQPQETQYF
many	TRBV6-5	TRBJ2-1	TRBD2	CASSYSMVAGGYEQFF
few	TRBV5-1	TRBJ1-2	TRBD1	CASSPGQGSVYGYTF
few	TRBV21-1	TRBJ2-1	-	CASPHNEQFF
-	TRBV27	TRBJ1-1	TRBD1	CASSRQGALWTEAFF
once	TRBV12-3/TRBV12-4	TRBJ1-5	TRBD1	CASSKQGPEYDPQHF
-	TRBV2	TRBJ1-1	TRBD1	CASRRTGTGGDEAFF
few	TRBV9	TRBJ2-6	-	CASSVAGAGANVLTF
-	TRBV15	TRBJ2-2	TRBD2	CATSKALADTGELFF
few	TRBV7-8	TRBJ2-1	-	CASSSLGVRAYEQFF
-	TRBV5-1	TRBJ2-3	-	CASSWRGAEGADTQYF
many	TRBV29-1	TRBJ2-2	-	CSVANGNTGELFF
few	TRBV6-2/TRBV6-3	TRBJ1-2	TRBD1	CASSPGPGQFYGYTF
few	TRBV7-9	TRBJ1-1	TRBD1	CASSLGQGAGYTEAFF
many	TRBV5-6	TRBJ2-7	-	CASSPFFTGSEQYF
-	TRBV12-3/TRBV12-4	TRBJ2-5	-	CASSQAQVQETQYF
few	TRBV7-9	TRBJ2-7	TRBD1	CASSFGQGEQYF
few	TRBV23-1	TRBJ2-3	-	CASSQTTGIRDTQYF
-	TRBV29-1	TRBJ2-2	-	CSGGIYGELFF
few	TRBV5-4	TRBJ2-1	TRBD1	CASFSYRGQGYNEQFF
-	TRBV7-9	TRBJ2-3	-	CASSPVGGSGDTQYF
few	TRBV20-1	TRBJ1-6	TRBD1	CSARGQGANSPLHF
-	TRBV20-1	TRBJ1-6	TRBD1	CSARVPRGHSPLHF
many	TRBV5-5	TRBJ2-5	-	CASGQDQETQYF
many	TRBV18	TRBJ1-1	-	CASSPRGGGLEAFF
few	TRBV29-1	TRBJ1-2	-	CSVNGGPRPSNYGYTF
-	TRBV2	TRBJ2-7	-	CASSRTGGQYF
-	TRBV28	TRBJ1-3	-	CATLQGGGNTIYF